The rows below give T cell receptor beta chains drawn from one sample of a study of OX40 agonist ivuxolimab in advanced cancers. The method was immunoSEQ multiplex PCR; TCRdb's version includes in-frame clones alone and lacks a portion of them. The table has roughly 48,000 clones, 80% to 90% seen once; the top ten hold roughly 28%. The source was CD4+ or CD8+ T cells sorted from blood, collected in a trial of the OX40 agonist ivuxolimab. These receptors were collected from an adult with an advanced solid tumor such as melanoma, head and neck, liver or kidney cancer. Both conserved end residues are part of each CDR3. A D gene is named only where the DNA matches it firmly. Expanded clones get a size class; other rows say once, few or many, or leave the size out.

cdr3_length j_call v_call d_call clone_size cdr3_nt cdr3_aa
12 TRBJ2-5 TRBV30 NA NA TGTGCCTGGAAAGGTTCAAGGGTGACCCAGTACTTC CAWKGSRVTQYF
14 TRBJ2-7 TRBV27 TRBD2 few TGTGCCAGCAGTTACCAAGCGGGAGGCCACGAGCAGTACTTC CASSYQAGGHEQYF
15 TRBJ1-5 TRBV10-2 TRBD1 few TGCGCCAGCAGAGGACAGGGCGGGGGCAATCAGCCCCAGCATTTT CASRGQGGGNQPQHF
13 TRBJ2-1 TRBV7-9 NA NA TGTGCCAGCAGCACCCTGTCCTACAATGAGCAGTTCTTC CASSTLSYNEQFF
16 TRBJ2-2 TRBV21-1 NA NA TGTGCCAGCAGCAAAAAGGGACAGGAGACCACCGGGGAGCTGTTTTTT CASSKKGQETTGELFF
14 TRBJ2-4 TRBV10-2 NA NA TGCGCCAGCAGTGGATCGGACGTCAAAAACATTCAGTACTTC CASSGSDVKNIQYF
12 TRBJ1-2 TRBV19 NA once TGTGCCAGTAGTGCGGGCGGCTATGGCTACACCTTC CASSAGGYGYTF
14 TRBJ1-5 TRBV27 NA NA TGTGCCAGCAGTTGGTCAGGGGGCAATCAGCCCCAGCATTTT CASSWSGGNQPQHF
15 TRBJ2-2 TRBV6-1 TRBD2 NA TGTGCCAGCAGTGAGACTAGCGCCAACACCGGGGAGCTGTTTTTT CASSETSANTGELFF
15 TRBJ2-1 TRBV28 TRBD2 NA TGTGCCAGCAGCCTCGGGACTAGCGGGTACAATGAGCAGTTCTTC CASSLGTSGYNEQFF
14 TRBJ2-6 TRBV29-1 TRBD1 NA TGCAGCGCGTTAGGGGGCTCTGAGGCCAACGTCCTGACTTTC CSALGGSEANVLTF
13 TRBJ1-2 TRBV19 NA few TGTGCCAGTAGTAAACAGGGAATTAGTGGCTACACCTTC CASSKQGISGYTF
15 TRBJ2-7 TRBV18 TRBD1 NA TGTGCCAGCTCACCGTACAGGGGAACCCTCTACGAGCAGTACTTC CASSPYRGTLYEQYF
17 TRBJ1-1 TRBV7-6 NA few TGTGCCAGCAGCTTAGTGTCCCAGGGGAGGGCGAACACTGAAGCTTTCTTT CASSLVSQGRANTEAFF
14 TRBJ2-7 TRBV19 NA NA TGTGCCAGTAGGGCCGCCGGGGGTTCTTACGAGCAGTACTTC CASRAAGGSYEQYF
14 TRBJ1-3 TRBV6-5 NA NA TGTGCCAGCGGTACAGGGTTCTCTGGAAACACCATATATTTT CASGTGFSGNTIYF
14 TRBJ2-7 TRBV7-9 NA once TGTGCCAGCAGCCCATGGGACCCAAACTACGAGCAGTACTTC CASSPWDPNYEQYF
14 TRBJ2-1 TRBV6-1 NA NA TGTGCCAGCAGTGACGGGACTTCTTACAATGAGCAGTTCTTC CASSDGTSYNEQFF
12 TRBJ2-2 TRBV7-9 NA NA TGTGCCAGCAGTCAGGGTTCCGGGGAGCTGTTTTTT CASSQGSGELFF
15 TRBJ2-5 TRBV2 TRBD2 NA TGTGCCAGCAGTGAATGGGGGACTAGCGAAGAGACCCAGTACTTC CASSEWGTSEETQYF
14 TRBJ1-2 TRBV15 TRBD1 NA TGTGCCACCAGCAGGACGACAGGGAACTATGGCTACACCTTC CATSRTTGNYGYTF
15 TRBJ1-1 TRBV5-1 NA NA TGCGCCAGCAGCTTGGCCGGGAGTTTGAACACTGAAGCTTTCTTT CASSLAGSLNTEAFF
17 TRBJ1-2 TRBV15 NA NA TGTGCCACCAGCAGAGATATGTTGTCGACGAGAAATCTGGGCTACACCTTC CATSRDMLSTRNLGYTF
17 TRBJ2-5 TRBV29-1 TRBD2 once TGCAGCGTTTTGAGTGTGGGAGGGCCCGTTGACCAAGAGACCCAGTACTTC CSVLSVGGPVDQETQYF
16 TRBJ2-7 TRBV27 NA NA TGTGCCAGCAGTCCAGGACAGTCCCCCCAAATCTACGAGCAGTACTTC CASSPGQSPQIYEQYF
14 TRBJ2-5 TRBV18 NA NA TGTGCCAGCTCACCACCGTCGGAGCGCGGGACCCAGTACTTC CASSPPSERGTQYF
14 TRBJ1-1 TRBV7-3 TRBD1 NA TGTGCCAGCAGCTTAGGGACAGGGAACACTGAAGCTTTCTTT CASSLGTGNTEAFF
18 TRBJ2-7 TRBV4-2 TRBD2 NA TGTGCCAGCAGCCAAGGTGTGACTAGCCCCGTGGTGGTTTACGAGCAGTACTTC CASSQGVTSPVVVYEQYF
16 TRBJ2-7 TRBV6-1 NA NA TGTGCCAGCAGTGCCATCGAGTGGAACCTTCTTTACGAGCAGTACTTC CASSAIEWNLLYEQYF
15 TRBJ1-4 TRBV19 NA NA TGTGCCAGTAGTATGGGGACACGCTCCCCAGAAAAACTGTTTTTT CASSMGTRSPEKLFF
14 TRBJ1-2 TRBV28 NA NA TGTGCCAGCAGTCCGACGGACAGCTACTATGGCTACACCTTC CASSPTDSYYGYTF
15 TRBJ2-2 TRBV4-1 NA once TGCGCCAGCAGCCAGGGAATATCGAACACCGGGGAGCTGTTTTTT CASSQGISNTGELFF
13 TRBJ1-6 TRBV7-9 TRBD1 few TGTGCCAGCAGCCAGGGGGGAGTCTCACCCCTCCACTTT CASSQGGVSPLHF
16 TRBJ2-7 TRBV9 TRBD2 once TGTGCCAGCAGTGCCGGACTAGCGGGGGGGAACTACGAGCAGTACTTC CASSAGLAGGNYEQYF
12 TRBJ2-7 TRBV7-9 NA NA TGTGCCAGCAGCCCGGGGGCTTACGAGCAGTACTTC CASSPGAYEQYF
11 TRBJ2-5 TRBV20-1 NA NA TGCAGTGCTAGGGCACAAGAGACCCAGTACTTC CSARAQETQYF
13 TRBJ1-2 TRBV12-5 TRBD1 NA TGTGCTAGTGGTCGGGGACAGCTCTATGGCTACACCTTC CASGRGQLYGYTF
14 TRBJ2-1 TRBV4-1 NA NA TGCGCCAGCAGCCAATGGGTCGAACACAATGAGCAGTTCTTC CASSQWVEHNEQFF
15 TRBJ2-2 TRBV27 TRBD2 NA TGTGCCAGCAGTTTAAATCTAGCGGCAACCGGGGAGCTGTTTTTT CASSLNLAATGELFF
16 TRBJ2-1 TRBV27 NA NA TGTGCCAGCAGTTTTTCGGCGGACCTCTCCTACAATGAGCAGTTCTTC CASSFSADLSYNEQFF
14 TRBJ1-2 TRBV29-1 NA NA TGCAGCGTATTGGGGGCTTCTGTCCTCTATGGCTACACCTTC CSVLGASVLYGYTF
13 TRBJ1-2 TRBV29-1 TRBD1 NA TGCAGCGTCTTGGGACAGGGGGTCGGTGGCTACACCTTC CSVLGQGVGGYTF
15 TRBJ2-7 TRBV15 TRBD1 once TGTGCCACCAGCAGACGGGACAGTCAACCCTACGAGCAGTACTTC CATSRRDSQPYEQYF
17 TRBJ2-1 TRBV19 TRBD2 NA TGTGCCAGTAGTATTTACCTGACTAGCGGGTTTCCAAATGAGCAGTTCTTC CASSIYLTSGFPNEQFF
14 TRBJ1-1 TRBV27 NA NA TGTGCCAGCAGTTTAGGCGATATGAGATCTGAAGCTTTCTTT CASSLGDMRSEAFF
16 TRBJ1-5 TRBV28 TRBD1 NA TGTGCCAGCACTGGGAACCGGGACAGGGCTCATCAGCCCCAGCATTTT CASTGNRDRAHQPQHF
15 TRBJ2-7 TRBV6-5 TRBD1 NA TGTGCCAGCAGTACCCCGGGACAGCATAATTACGAGCAGTACTTC CASSTPGQHNYEQYF
17 TRBJ1-3 TRBV30 TRBD1 NA TGTGCCTGGAACTTCGGGACAGGGGTCTTGGGAGGAAACACCATATATTTT CAWNFGTGVLGGNTIYF
15 TRBJ2-2 TRBV7-7 TRBD2 NA TGTGCCAGCAGCAATAGCGGGGGGGCGTTCGGGGAGCTGTTTTTT CASSNSGGAFGELFF
15 TRBJ1-1 TRBV19 NA NA TGTGCCAGTAGTCCCTTCGGAGGAGCCAACACTGAAGCTTTCTTT CASSPFGGANTEAFF
15 TRBJ2-1 TRBV6-5 NA NA TGTGCCAGCAGTCATTCCGGGACCGAATACAATGAGCAGTTCTTC CASSHSGTEYNEQFF
14 TRBJ2-1 TRBV19 NA NA TGTGCCAGTAGTTTGGGGGGTAGTAACAATGAGCAGTTCTTC CASSLGGSNNEQFF
19 TRBJ1-5 TRBV15 TRBD1 NA TGTGCCACCAGCAGAGGGTTCACAGGGGGAGAATCGAGCAATCAGCCCCAGCATTTT CATSRGFTGGESSNQPQHF
14 TRBJ1-1 TRBV27 TRBD1 NA TGTGCCAGCAGACAGGGGGTGACGAACACTGAAGCTTTCTTT CASRQGVTNTEAFF
16 TRBJ2-1 TRBV28 TRBD2 NA TGTGCCAGCAGTTCCCGTATAGCGGGCTCGTACAATGAGCAGTTCTTC CASSSRIAGSYNEQFF